This record concerns one T cell receptor (beta chain) sequence. Its specificity is unknown. Preparing the TCRbeta library involved the use of unique molecular identifiers. TCRdb re-called the PCR reads with MiXCR, one entry per CDR3 protein. The sample has tens of thousands of distinct CDR3 sequences, 13% to 15% seen once. This CDR3 region has 13 residues. Per the germline V gene, CDR1 is SGHRS and CDR2 is YFSETQ. V dropped 0 bases and J dropped 3 bases, with 6 bases sitting between them. The data stem from a study of T-cell reconstitution after alpha-beta-depleted transplantation in children. Findings and limits, study-wide: The main origin of T-cell counts and diversity one year after transplant was newly produced T cells.

The chain has TRBV5-1 and TRBJ2-5; D is perhaps TRBD2 (5 bases). This receptor was taken from a male patient aged 2-10 years who had a stem cell transplant for acute lymphoblastic leukemia, so the T cells may come from the graft donor. The sample here was PBMCs, mostly from graft donor cells, taken 180 days after TCRalphabeta/CD19-depleted stem cell transplant. This CDR3 is CASSLERKETQYF. The CDR3 DNA reads TGCGCCAGCAGCTTGGAGCGGAAAGAGACCCAGTACTTC.